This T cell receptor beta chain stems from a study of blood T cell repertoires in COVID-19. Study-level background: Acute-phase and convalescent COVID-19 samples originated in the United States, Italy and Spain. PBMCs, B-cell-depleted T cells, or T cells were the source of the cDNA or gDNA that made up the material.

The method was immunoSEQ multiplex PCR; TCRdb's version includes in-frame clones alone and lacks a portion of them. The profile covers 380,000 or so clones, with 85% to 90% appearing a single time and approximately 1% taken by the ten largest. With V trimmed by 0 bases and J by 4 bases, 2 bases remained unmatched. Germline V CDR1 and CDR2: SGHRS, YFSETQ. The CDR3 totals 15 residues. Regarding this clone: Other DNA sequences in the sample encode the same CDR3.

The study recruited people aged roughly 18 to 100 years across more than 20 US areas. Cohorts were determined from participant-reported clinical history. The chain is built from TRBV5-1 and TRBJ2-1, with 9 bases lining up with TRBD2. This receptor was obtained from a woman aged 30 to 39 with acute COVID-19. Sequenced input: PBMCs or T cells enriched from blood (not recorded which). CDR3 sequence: CASSLALAGYNEQFF. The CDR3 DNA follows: TGCGCCAGCAGCTTGGCGCTAGCGGGGTACAATGAGCAGTTCTTC.